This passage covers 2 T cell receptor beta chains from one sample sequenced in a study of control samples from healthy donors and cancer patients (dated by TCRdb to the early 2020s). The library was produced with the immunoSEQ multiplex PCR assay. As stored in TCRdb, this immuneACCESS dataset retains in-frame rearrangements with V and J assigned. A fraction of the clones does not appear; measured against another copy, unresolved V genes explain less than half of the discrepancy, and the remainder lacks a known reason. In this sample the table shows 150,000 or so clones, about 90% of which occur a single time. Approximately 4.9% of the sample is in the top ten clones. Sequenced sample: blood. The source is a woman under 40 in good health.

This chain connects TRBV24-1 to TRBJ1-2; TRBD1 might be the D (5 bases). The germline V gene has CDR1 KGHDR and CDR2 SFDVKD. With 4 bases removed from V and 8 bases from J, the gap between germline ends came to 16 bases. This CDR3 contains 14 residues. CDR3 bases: TGTGCCACCAGTGAGCCGGGACGAACGGAAGGCTACACCTTC. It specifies CATSEPGRTEGYTF.

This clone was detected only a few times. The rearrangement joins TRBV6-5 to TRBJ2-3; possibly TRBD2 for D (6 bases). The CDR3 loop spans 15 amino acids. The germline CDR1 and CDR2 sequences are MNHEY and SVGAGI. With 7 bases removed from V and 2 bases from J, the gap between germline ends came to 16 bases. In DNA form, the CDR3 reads TGTGCCAGCAAGGATAGTACGGGGGTCACAGATACGCAGTATTTT. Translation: CASKDSTGVTDTQYF.